This T cell receptor beta chain was captured in a study of yellow fever vaccine responses in identical twins. Turning to this clonotype: Its antigen is as yet unknown.

Study observations and caveats: After vaccination, twins' T cell response reportedly seemed partly convergent, partly personalized.

One entry per CDR3 protein, called by TCRdb with MiXCR from the RT-PCR reads. The sample shows more than 30,000 distinct CDR3 sequences, about 63% of them seen only once. The source material was T cells from blood (PBMCs), unsorted or a sorted subset (not recorded which), sampled before or after yellow fever vaccination (not recorded which). The sequence derives from a woman between 18 and 29 years old who received the yellow fever vaccine.

The DNA for the CDR3 is TGTGCCAGCAGTGATGAGGGAGAGGGACTTAATGAGCAGTTCTTC. Its translation is CASSDEGEGLNEQFF. The J gene is TRBJ2-1, the V gene TRBV2; tentative D call: TRBD2 (6 bases). The CDR3 sequence is 15 residues long. The germline CDR1 and CDR2 sequences are SNHLY and FYNNEI. Trimming took off 3 bases at V and 7 bases at J, with 16 bases between the two ends.